What follows is one T cell receptor (beta chain) and its context. The target antigen is unknown. The data belong to a study of CD4+ T cells in melanoma. General study points: A reported correlation linked neoantigen-specific CD4+ T cells to CD8+, macrophage and B cell function. Diverse differentiation states were reported for melanoma neoantigen-specific CD4+ T cells.

With V trimmed by 3 bases and J by 4 bases, 3 bases remained unmatched. Per germline, CDR1 LNHDA and CDR2 SQIVND (reference sequence). CDR3 size: 14 residues. TCRdb's copy holds only in-frame clones and misses some; the assay was immunoSEQ multiplex PCR. The sample holds 20,000 to 25,000 clones; around 80% are singletons and the top ten take 3.5% to 4%. Sample: cells from a culture (not recorded whether cultured in vitro). The chain joins TRBV19 to TRBJ1-5, with 7 bases lining up with TRBD1. The source is a human donor with melanoma. Here the CDR3 reads CASSIKGANQPQHF. The CDR3 DNA sequence: TGTGCCAGTAGTATTAAGGGGGCTAATCAGCCCCAGCATTTT. The full variable domain, rest sourced from reference TRBV19 and TRBJ1-5, is DGGITQSPKYLFRKEGQNVTLSCEQNLNHDAMYWYRQDPGQGLRLIYYSQIVNDFQKGDIAEGYSVSREKKESFPLTVTSAQKNPTAFYLCASSIKGANQPQHFGDGTRLSIL.